This entry features one TCR beta chain sequence. Its matching antigen is unknown. These data originate in a study of blood T cells in healthy people across ages. Study details: About one barcoded beta molecule per two T cells came from capture by template switching.

A second PCR, run for about 6 to 11 cycles, used a sample-barcoded 5' primer plus a J-beta primer mix. TCRdb fed the 5' RACE reads into MiXCR, producing one record per CDR3 protein. Among about a million distinct CDR3 sequences listed, just over 50% were seen once. The study drew donors from healthy Caucasian individuals in Russia aged roughly 6 to 95. Isolated per sample were at least 7 million PBMCs. This CDR3 is 16 amino acids long. Per the germline V gene, CDR1 is MGHRA and CDR2 is YSYEKL. V lost 0 bases, J lost 1 base, and 13 bases lay in between. Study results and limitations: No one knew whether donors had CMV, which possibly confounded expanded clonotype changes.

Sequenced sample: blood. This receptor was taken from a woman aged 55-70 years in good health. The chain combines TRBV4-1 with TRBJ2-7, with a weak D call TRBD2 (5 bases). CDR3 sequence reads: CASSQESGRASYEQYF. Written as DNA, the CDR3 is TGCGCCAGCAGCCAAGAATCCGGGCGGGCTTCCTACGAGCAGTACTTC.